These T cell receptor beta chains were read from a single sample in a study of blood T cells in healthy people across ages. TCRdb reprocessed the 5' RACE reads via MiXCR and lists one record per CDR3 protein. The sample has fewer than 900,000 distinct CDR3 sequences, 49% seen once; the top ten hold under 35%. The specimen sequenced was blood. These TCRs come from a woman aged 60-70 years in good health. CDR3s include the opening cysteine and the closing phenylalanine or tryptophan.

TRBV11-1,TRBJ2-3,CASSLTGRVSSTDTQYF
TRBV7-2,TRBJ2-5,CASSLNLVGGLYF
TRBV12-3/TRBV12-4,TRBJ2-3,CASSLGGLQADTQYF
TRBV5-4,TRBJ2-5,CASSIQALETQYF
TRBV20-1,TRBJ2-5,CSASIVGETQYF
TRBV5-1,TRBJ2-3,CASSSLSGPSTDTQYF
TRBV25-1,TRBJ2-7,CASSEGTPAIYEQYF
TRBV28,TRBJ2-6,CASKDDRTGANVLTF
TRBV7-2,TRBJ2-1,CASSQDRGMYNEQFF
TRBV6-5,TRBJ2-4,CASRPQYRGLNIQYF
TRBV20-1,TRBJ1-4,CSAALNSGVNEKLFF
TRBV2,TRBJ2-4,CASSDWGGQTNEQYF
TRBV27,TRBJ2-2,CASSFGSKTSGSSTGELFF
TRBV27,TRBJ1-5,CASRPTPGTANQPQHF
TRBV20-1,TRBJ2-3,CSARVVGSTGDTQYF
TRBV6-2/TRBV6-3,TRBJ1-5,CASRGPRNNQPQHF
TRBV20-1,TRBJ2-2,CSARDLGGAAGELFF
TRBV27,TRBJ1-2,CASSPLRLGKTYGYTF
TRBV11-2,TRBJ2-1,CASNLGVAGWSYNEQFF
TRBV3-1,TRBJ2-7,CASSQNDGVYEQYF
TRBV7-2,TRBJ2-5,CASTQYQETQYF
TRBV6-1,TRBJ1-2,CASSEARVEMRYTF
TRBV18,TRBJ2-2,CASSPQNRVNTGELFF
TRBV4-3,TRBJ1-2,CASSPRTGYTSYTF
TRBV29-1,TRBJ1-5,CSVGRDSNQPQHF
TRBV9,TRBJ2-7,CASSAAGGLFSYEQYF
TRBV7-8,TRBJ1-2,CASSLAQRGFANYGYTF
TRBV27,TRBJ2-2,CASSLSVGGELFF
TRBV5-6,TRBJ1-2,CASSSRDRDRYGYTF
TRBV28,NA,CASQKGFYEQYF
TRBV20-1,NA,CSATGLGPDEQYF
TRBV28,TRBJ2-5,CASSRGESGTLQETQYF
TRBV5-1,TRBJ2-7,CASSNRVATYEQYF
TRBV6-5,TRBJ1-5,CASSYGGADQPQHF
TRBV20-1,TRBJ1-4,CSAVLPGGNRKLFF
TRBV27,TRBJ2-7,CASSLFIGGRAYEQYF
TRBV6-6,TRBJ2-5,CASSSLRETQYF
TRBV28,TRBJ2-1,CASSPLGRGTYNEQFF
TRBV20-1,TRBJ2-1,CSARVTGGTTGEQFF
TRBV4-1,TRBJ2-1,CASSQTQPGTSHNEQFF